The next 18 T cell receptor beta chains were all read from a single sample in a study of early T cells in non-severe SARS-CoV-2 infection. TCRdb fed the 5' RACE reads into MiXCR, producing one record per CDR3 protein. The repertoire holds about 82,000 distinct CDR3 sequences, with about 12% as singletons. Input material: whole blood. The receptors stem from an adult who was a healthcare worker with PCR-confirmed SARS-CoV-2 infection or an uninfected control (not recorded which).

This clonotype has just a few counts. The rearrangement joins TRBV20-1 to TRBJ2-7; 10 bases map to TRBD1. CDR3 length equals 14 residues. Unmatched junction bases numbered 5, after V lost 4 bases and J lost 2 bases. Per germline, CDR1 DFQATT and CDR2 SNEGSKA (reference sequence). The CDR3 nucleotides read TGCAGTGCTAAGACAGGGGGCAGAACCTACGAGCAGTACTTC. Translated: CSAKTGGRTYEQYF.

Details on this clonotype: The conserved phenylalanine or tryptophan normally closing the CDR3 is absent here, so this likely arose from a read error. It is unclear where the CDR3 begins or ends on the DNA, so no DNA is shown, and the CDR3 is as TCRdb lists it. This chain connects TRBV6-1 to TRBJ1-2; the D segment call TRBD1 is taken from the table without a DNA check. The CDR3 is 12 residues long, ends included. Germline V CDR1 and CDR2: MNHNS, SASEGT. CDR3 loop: CASSWAGTGLFL.

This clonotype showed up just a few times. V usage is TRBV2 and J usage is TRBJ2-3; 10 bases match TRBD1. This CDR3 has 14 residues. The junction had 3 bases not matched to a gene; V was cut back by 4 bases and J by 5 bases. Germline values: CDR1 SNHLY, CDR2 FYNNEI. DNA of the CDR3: TGTGCCAGCAGTGGACAGGGGGCCGTAGATACGCAGTATTTT. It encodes CASSGQGAVDTQYF.

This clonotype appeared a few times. The CDR3 DNA follows: TGTGCCAGCAGCGCAGGGGGCCACCCTGAAGCTTTCTTT. It translates to CASSAGGHPEAFF. The chain joins TRBV9 to TRBJ1-1; 8 bases are a match to TRBD1. V shed 3 bases and J 6 bases; nucleotides not matched to a gene: 4. CDR1 and CDR2 (germline): SGDLS, YYNGEE. The CDR3 covers 13 residues.

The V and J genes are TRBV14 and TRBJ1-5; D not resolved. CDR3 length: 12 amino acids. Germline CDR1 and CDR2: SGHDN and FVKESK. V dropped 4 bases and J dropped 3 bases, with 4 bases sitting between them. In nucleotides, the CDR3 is TGTGCCAGCAGCCTGGACAATCAGCCCCAGCATTTT. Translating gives CASSLDNQPQHF. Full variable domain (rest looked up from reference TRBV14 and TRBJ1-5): EAGVTQFPSHSVIEKGQTVTLRCDPISGHDNLYWYRRVMGKEIKFLLHFVKESKQDESGMPNNRFLAERTGGTYSTLKVQPAELEDSGVYFCASSLDNQPQHFGDGTRLSIL.

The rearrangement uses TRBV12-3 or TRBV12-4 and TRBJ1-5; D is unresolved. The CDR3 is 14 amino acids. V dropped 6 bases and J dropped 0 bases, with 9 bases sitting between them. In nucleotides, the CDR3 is TGTGCCAGCAGCCAAGTCGATAGCAATCAGCCCCAGCATTTT. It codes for CASSQVDSNQPQHF.

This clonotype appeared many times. DNA of the CDR3: TGTGCCAGCAGGAAGGGACTAGCGGACTCCTACGAGCAGTACTTC. Protein: CASRKGLADSYEQYF. The chain combines TRBV6-5 with TRBJ2-7; 11 nucleotides line up with TRBD2. The CDR3 has 15 amino acids. The junction had 4 bases not matched to a gene; V was cut back by 6 bases and J by 0 bases. Germline V gene lookup returns CDR1 MNHEY and CDR2 SVGAGI.

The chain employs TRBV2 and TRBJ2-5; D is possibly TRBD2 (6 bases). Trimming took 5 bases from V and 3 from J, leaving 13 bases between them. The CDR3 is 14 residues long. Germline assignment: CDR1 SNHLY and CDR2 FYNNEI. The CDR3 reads CASSPRLGKETQYF. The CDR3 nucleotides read TGTGCCAGCAGTCCCAGACTAGGGAAAGAGACCCAGTACTTC.

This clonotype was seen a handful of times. In DNA form, the CDR3 reads TGTGCCAGCAGCTTATTGAATAACTATGGCTACACCTTC. This codes for CASSLLNNYGYTF. The chain couples TRBV7-6 to TRBJ1-2; D not resolved. V was cut by 2 bases and J by 1 base, with 5 bases left in between. This CDR3 has 13 amino acids. CDR1 SGHVS and CDR2 FNYEAQ come from the germline V gene.

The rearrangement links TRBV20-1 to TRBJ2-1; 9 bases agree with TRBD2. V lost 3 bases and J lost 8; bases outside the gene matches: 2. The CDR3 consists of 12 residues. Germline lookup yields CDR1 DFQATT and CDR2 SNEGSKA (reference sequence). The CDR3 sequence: CSASAGGDEQFF. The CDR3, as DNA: TGCAGTGCTAGCGCGGGGGGGGATGAGCAGTTCTTC.

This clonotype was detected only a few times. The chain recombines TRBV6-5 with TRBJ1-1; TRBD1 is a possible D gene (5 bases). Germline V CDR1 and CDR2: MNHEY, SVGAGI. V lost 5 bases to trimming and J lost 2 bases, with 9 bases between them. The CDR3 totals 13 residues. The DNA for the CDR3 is TGTGCCAGCAGTGCAGGGATAAACACTGAAGCTTTCTTT. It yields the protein CASSAGINTEAFF.

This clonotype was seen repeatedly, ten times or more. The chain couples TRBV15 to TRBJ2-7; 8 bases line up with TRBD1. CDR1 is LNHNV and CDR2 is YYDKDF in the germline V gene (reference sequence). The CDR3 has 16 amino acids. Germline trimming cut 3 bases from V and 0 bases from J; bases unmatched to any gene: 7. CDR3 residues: CATSSYGTGLSYEQYF. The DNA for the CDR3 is TGTGCCACCAGCAGTTACGGGACAGGACTCTCCTACGAGCAGTACTTC.

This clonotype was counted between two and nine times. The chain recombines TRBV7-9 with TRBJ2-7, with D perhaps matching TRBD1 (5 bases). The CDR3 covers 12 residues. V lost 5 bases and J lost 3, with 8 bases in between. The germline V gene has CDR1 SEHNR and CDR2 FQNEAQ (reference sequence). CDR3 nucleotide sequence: TGTGCCAGCAGCCAAAGGGGCTACGAGCAGTACTTC. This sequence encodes CASSQRGYEQYF.

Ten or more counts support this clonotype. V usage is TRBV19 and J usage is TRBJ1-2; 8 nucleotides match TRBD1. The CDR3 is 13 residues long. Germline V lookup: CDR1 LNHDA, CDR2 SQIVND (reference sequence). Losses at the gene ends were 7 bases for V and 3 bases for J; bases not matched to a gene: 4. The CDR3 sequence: CASTPGGDYGYTF. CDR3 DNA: TGTGCCAGTACCCCAGGGGGCGACTATGGCTACACCTTC.

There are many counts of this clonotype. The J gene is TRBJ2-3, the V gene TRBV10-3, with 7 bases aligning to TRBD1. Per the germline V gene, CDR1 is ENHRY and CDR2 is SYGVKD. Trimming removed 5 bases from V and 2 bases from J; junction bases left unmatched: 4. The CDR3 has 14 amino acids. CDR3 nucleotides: TGTGCCATCAGTCAGGGGGTTTCCACAGATACGCAGTATTTT. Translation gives CAISQGVSTDTQYF.

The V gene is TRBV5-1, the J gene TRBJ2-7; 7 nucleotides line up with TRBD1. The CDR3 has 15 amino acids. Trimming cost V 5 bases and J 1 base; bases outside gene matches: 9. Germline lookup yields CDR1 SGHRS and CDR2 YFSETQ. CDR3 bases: TGCGCCAGCAGTTCAGAACCAGGGGGATCCTACGAGCAGTACTTC. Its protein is CASSSEPGGSYEQYF.

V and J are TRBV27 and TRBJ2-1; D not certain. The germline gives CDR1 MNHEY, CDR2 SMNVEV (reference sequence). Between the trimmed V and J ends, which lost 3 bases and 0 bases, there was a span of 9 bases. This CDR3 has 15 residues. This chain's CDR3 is CASSFRASSYNEQFF. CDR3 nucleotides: TGTGCCAGCAGTTTCAGAGCCTCCTCCTACAATGAGCAGTTCTTC.

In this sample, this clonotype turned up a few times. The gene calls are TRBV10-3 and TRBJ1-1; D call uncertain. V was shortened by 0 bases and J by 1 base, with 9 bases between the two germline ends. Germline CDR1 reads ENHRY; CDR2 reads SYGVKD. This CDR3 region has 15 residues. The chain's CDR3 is CAISESERQNTEAFF. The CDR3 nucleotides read TGTGCCATCAGTGAGTCAGAAAGGCAGAACACTGAAGCTTTCTTT.